A selection of T cell receptor beta chains follows, all from one sample in a study of blood T cell repertoires in COVID-19. TCRdb's copy holds only in-frame clones and misses some; the assay was immunoSEQ multiplex PCR. The sample includes 300,000 to 400,000 clones, 88% seen only once; the top ten take less than 1.5%. Sequencing input: PBMCs or T cells enriched from blood (not recorded which). These TCRs come from a woman between 18 and 29 years old who had recovered from COVID-19. The CDR3 runs from the conserved cysteine through the conserved F or W. D genes are given only for firm matches. The size of a clone is reported for some rows only, either as once, few or many, or as a class for expanded clones.

clone_size d_call j_call cdr3_length v_call cdr3_nt cdr3_aa
NA NA TRBJ2-3 14 TRBV27 TGTGCCAGCAGCATGGCCAAGGGGACAGATACGCAGTATTTT CASSMAKGTDTQYF
once NA TRBJ1-2 13 TRBV29-1 TGCAGCGTTGGGGCCCTGAGCCACTATGGCTACACCTTC CSVGALSHYGYTF
NA NA TRBJ1-2 13 TRBV30 TGTGCCTGGTACTACCCGGAGTCCTATGGCTACACCTTC CAWYYPESYGYTF
once NA TRBJ1-1 13 TRBV12-3/TRBV12-4 TGTGCCAGCAGCCTTGGGGGAGGAACTGAAGCTTTCTTT CASSLGGGTEAFF
NA TRBD2 TRBJ2-7 13 TRBV29-1 TGCAGCGTTGGGGGGACTAAATCCCACGAGCAGTACTTC CSVGGTKSHEQYF
NA TRBD1 TRBJ1-2 17 TRBV4-2 TGTGCCAGCAGCCAAGGGCAGCTAACAGGGGGCCTCTATGGCTACACCTTC CASSQGQLTGGLYGYTF
NA NA TRBJ2-4 12 TRBV2 TGTGCCAGCAGTAGGGGGTCCAGCATTCAGTACTTC CASSRGSSIQYF
NA NA TRBJ2-7 14 TRBV2 TGTGCCAGCAGTGTTCGGCGGAGTGCTTGGGAGCAGTACTTC CASSVRRSAWEQYF
NA NA TRBJ2-3 16 TRBV3-1/TRBV3-2 TGTGCCAGCAGCCAAGAGGGGGCCGCCTTCACAGATACGCAGTATTTT CASSQEGAAFTDTQYF
once TRBD1 TRBJ2-7 15 TRBV4-3 TGCGCCAGCAGCCAAGGACAGGGCACAATCTACGAGCAGTACTTC CASSQGQGTIYEQYF
NA TRBD1 TRBJ1-2 14 TRBV30 TGTGCCTGGAGGAGGGGACAGGAAAAGCATGGCTACACCTTC CAWRRGQEKHGYTF
NA NA TRBJ2-7 15 TRBV5-8 TGTGCCAGCAGCTTGGCAGCAGGGGTCCCCTACGAGCAGTACTTC CASSLAAGVPYEQYF
NA TRBD1 TRBJ1-1 16 TRBV4-1 TGCGCCAGCAGTCCACGAGAGACAGGGGAAAGAACTGAAGCTTTCTTT CASSPRETGERTEAFF
NA TRBD1 TRBJ1-2 16 TRBV7-9 TGTGCCAGCAGCTCGAGAAGAGGACAGGGGGACTATGGCTACACCTTC CASSSRRGQGDYGYTF
NA NA TRBJ1-1 15 TRBV30 TGTGCCTGGAACCCAGGGCCCACCCCAGACACTGAAGCTTTCTTT CAWNPGPTPDTEAFF
NA NA TRBJ2-7 14 TRBV15 TGTGCCACCAGCAGAGACCAGGGTTCCTACGAGCAGTACTTC CATSRDQGSYEQYF